What follows are 30 T cell receptor beta chains derived from one specimen sequenced in a study of a mutant IDH1 vaccine in newly diagnosed glioma. No antigens are known for them. Time point noted: week 5, during vaccination. Vaccination used 300 ug of mutant IDH1 20-mer peptide per dose, with topical imiquimod. Sequencing was performed with immunoSEQ multiplex PCR; in TCRdb, only in-frame clones are kept and a portion is missing. The sample carries tens of thousands of clones, 80% to 90% recorded once. This specimen was PBMCs, taken from a glioma patient whose treatment included an IDH1 peptide vaccine. All receptors derive from a woman in her fifties or sixties with glioma.

This chain uses TRBV9 with TRBJ2-2, with 8 bases aligning to TRBD2. The CDR3 has 16 residues. V lost 3 bases and J lost 4; bases outside the gene matches: 8. The germline CDR1 and CDR2 sequences are SGDLS and YYNGEE. The CDR3 nucleotides read TGTGCCAGCAGCGCCAGACGGGGGACTAGCACCGGGGAGCTGTTTTTT. Protein sequence: CASSARRGTSTGELFF. The full variable domain, completed using reference TRBV9 and TRBJ2-2, is DSGVTQTPKHLITATGQRVTLRCSPRSGDLSVYWYQQSLDQGLQFLIQYYNGEERAKGNILERFSAQQFPDLHSELNLSSLELGDSALYFCASSARRGTSTGELFFGEGSRLTVL.

This clone was found a few times. The gene calls are TRBV10-3 and TRBJ2-7; 9 bases match TRBD1. After removal of 4 bases from V and 2 bases from J, the junction contained 6 bases not matched to a gene. Looked up from germline, CDR1 is ENHRY and CDR2 is SYGVKD. This CDR3 contains 15 residues. CDR3 region: CAISVLTGGTYEQYF. CDR3 in DNA: TGTGCCATCAGTGTTCTGACAGGGGGAACCTACGAGCAGTACTTC.

The chain couples TRBV5-1 to TRBJ2-3; D is perhaps TRBD2 (5 bases). Per the germline V gene, CDR1 is SGHRS and CDR2 is YFSETQ. V lost 7 bases and J lost 4, with 13 bases in between. The CDR3 totals 13 residues. The CDR3 region has the DNA TGCGCCAGCCGCGTGGAGAGGGCAGATACGCAGTATTTT. Translated: CASRVERADTQYF.

In its sample, this clone was seen a few times. Here the CDR3 reads CAWTSRGEKLFF. DNA for the CDR3: TGTGCCTGGACCTCACGTGGCGAAAAACTGTTTTTT. The V and J genes are TRBV30 and TRBJ1-4, with D hard to call. The CDR3 length is 12 residues. The V gene lost 4 bases and the J gene lost 8 bases, with 11 bases spanning the gap. Germline assignment: CDR1 GTSNPN and CDR2 SVGIG (reference sequence).

The chain has TRBV5-1 and TRBJ1-2; D call uncertain. Germline V gene lookup returns CDR1 SGHRS and CDR2 YFSETQ. V was pared by 1 base and J by 1 base, with 11 bases between. The CDR3 sequence is 15 residues long. DNA for the CDR3: TGCGCCAGCAGCTTGATGTCAGGAAATAACTATGGCTACACCTTC. Translating gives CASSLMSGNNYGYTF. The variable domain in full, with the rest retrieved from reference TRBV5-1 and TRBJ1-2, is KAGVTQTPRYLIKTRGQQVTLSCSPISGHRSVSWYQQTPGQGLQFLFEYFSETQRNKGNFPGRFSGRQFSNSRSEMNVSTLELGDSALYLCASSLMSGNNYGYTFGSGTRLTVV.

The V and J genes are TRBV20-1 and TRBJ1-2; D is possibly TRBD1 (6 bases). The CDR3 runs 11 residues. Per the germline V gene, CDR1 is DFQATT and CDR2 is SNEGSKA (reference sequence). The V and J ends lost 6 bases and 7 bases respectively, with 12 bases between them. The CDR3 nucleotides read TGCAGTGCCCCAGGGGTTGGTGGCTACACCTTC. This gives the protein CSAPGVGGYTF.

The chain carries TRBV5-6 and TRBJ2-1, with 7 bases identical to TRBD1. Germline CDR1 is SGHDT and CDR2 is YYEEEE. The CDR3 consists of 15 residues. Germline trimming cut 3 bases from V and 1 base from J; bases unmatched to any gene: 4. The DNA of the CDR3 is TGTGCCAGCAGCTACGGACAGGTTTCCTACAATGAGCAGTTCTTC. This encodes CASSYGQVSYNEQFF.

The chain links TRBV4-2 to TRBJ1-4; maybe TRBD1 (6 bases). Germline V gene data show CDR1 as LGHNA and CDR2 as YNFKEQ. The germline V and J ends were trimmed by 4 bases and 8 bases, with 17 bases remaining between them. The CDR3 length is 15 residues. For the CDR3, the DNA is TGTGCCAGCAGCCCGGCGGGGGGCCGGACAGAAAAACTGTTTTTT. The encoded protein is CASSPAGGRTEKLFF.

The chain links TRBV6-1 to TRBJ1-6; unclear D gene. Looked up from germline, CDR1 is MNHNS and CDR2 is SASEGT. Trimming left V 4 bases short and J 2 bases short, with 6 bases between. The CDR3 runs 14 residues. CDR3: CASSGRTYNSPLHF. For the CDR3, the DNA is TGTGCCAGCAGTGGACGGACCTATAATTCACCCCTCCACTTT.

The gene calls are TRBV11-3 and TRBJ1-1; TRBD1 aligns across 8 bases. V dropped 5 bases and J dropped 7; count of bases not matched to a gene: 6. This CDR3 contains 13 residues. The germline V gene encodes CDR1 SGHNT and CDR2 YENEEA. In nucleotides, the CDR3 is TGTGCCAGCAGCCTACAGGGGGACCTTGAAGCTTTCTTT. Protein product: CASSLQGDLEAFF.

V and J are TRBV10-2 and TRBJ1-1; D is perhaps TRBD1 (6 bases). V lost 5 bases to trimming and J lost 3 bases, with 10 bases between them. This CDR3 contains 13 residues. Looked up from germline, CDR1 is WSHSY and CDR2 is SAAADI. CDR3 DNA sequence: TGCGCCAGCAGTCTGGGACATCACACTGAAGCTTTCTTT. Amino acid sequence: CASSLGHHTEAFF.

The chain uses TRBV2 and TRBJ2-7, with TRBD2 matching over 10 bases. The CDR3 is 15 residues long. Germline-derived CDR1 and CDR2 are SNHLY and FYNNEI. V shed 7 bases and J 4 bases; nucleotides not matched to a gene: 10. The CDR3 DNA is TGTGCCAGCACGGACACCGGGACTAGCGTGTACGAGCAGTACTTC. Translated, it gives CASTDTGTSVYEQYF.

The chain has TRBV2 and TRBJ2-5; possible D gene TRBD1, 6 bases. The germline CDR1 and CDR2 sequences are SNHLY and FYNNEI. This CDR3 spans 14 amino acids. V lost 5 bases and J 1 base, leaving 11 bases between the germline ends. CDR3 residues: CASSFTGFQETQYF. In nucleotides, the CDR3 is TGTGCCAGCAGTTTTACAGGGTTCCAAGAGACCCAGTACTTC. Full variable domain (rest looked up from reference TRBV2 and TRBJ2-5): EPEVTQTPSHQVTQMGQEVILRCVPISNHLYFYWYRQILGQKVEFLVSFYNNEISEKSEIFDDQFSVERPDGSNFTLKIRSTKLEDSAMYFCASSFTGFQETQYFGPGTRLLVL.

The chain carries TRBV11-2 and TRBJ1-1; D gene ambiguous. This CDR3 has 16 residues. CDR1 is SGHAT and CDR2 is FQNNGV in the germline V gene. The ends were cut back, 3 bases at V and 1 base at J, with 15 bases in the middle. CDR3 sequence reads: CASSFTREIRNTEAFF. CDR3 in DNA: TGTGCCAGCAGCTTCACTAGGGAAATAAGGAACACTGAAGCTTTCTTT.

The CDR3 DNA follows: TGTGCCAGCAGTTACACAGGGGATTTCGGGGGCTACACCTTC. The encoded protein is CASSYTGDFGGYTF. The rearrangement joins TRBV6-5 to TRBJ1-2; 7 positions match TRBD1. Trimming took 2 bases from V and 8 from J; bases not matched to a gene: 8. CDR3 length: 14 amino acids. CDR1 is MNHEY and CDR2 is SVGAGI in the germline V gene.

The J gene is TRBJ2-5, the V gene TRBV6-1; TRBD2 matches at 9 bases. J was trimmed by 0 bases and V by 3 bases; bases with no gene match: 2. The length of the CDR3 is 15 residues. From germline, CDR1 is MNHNS and CDR2 SASEGT. CDR3 region: CASSDLAGYQETQYF. The CDR3 coding sequence is TGTGCCAGCAGTGATCTAGCGGGGTACCAAGAGACCCAGTACTTC.

The V gene is TRBV5-8, the J gene TRBJ1-6, with a tentative D call TRBD1 (5 bases). V lost 4 bases and J 6 bases, leaving 17 bases between the germline ends. Germline loops: CDR1 SGHTS, CDR2 YDEGEE. The CDR3 has 16 residues. CDR3 sequence: CASSQNAPRVNSPLHF. The CDR3 nucleotides are TGTGCCAGCAGCCAGAATGCTCCCAGGGTTAATTCACCCCTCCACTTT.

V is TRBV10-3 and J is TRBJ1-5; 8 positions agree with TRBD1. This CDR3 contains 13 residues. J lost 4 bases, V lost 11 bases, and 7 bases had no gene match. CDR1 ENHRY and CDR2 SYGVKD come from the germline V gene. CDR3 in DNA: TGTGCCTCCGGGGACAGGTTAAATCAGCCCCAGCATTTT. Translating gives CASGDRLNQPQHF.

This chain connects TRBV4-1 to TRBJ2-3; D is possibly TRBD1 (6 bases). This CDR3 is built from 18 residues. Germline-derived CDR1 and CDR2 are MGHRA and YSYEKL. V lost 0 bases to trimming and J lost 0 bases, with 16 bases between them. The CDR3 here is CASSQDLQGRTSTDTQYF. The CDR3 DNA follows: TGCGCCAGCAGCCAAGATCTACAGGGACGGACTAGCACAGATACGCAGTATTTT.

The V call is TRBV6-5, the J call TRBJ2-2; D is perhaps TRBD1 (5 bases). The length of the CDR3 is 15 residues. Trimming shortened V by 0 bases and J by 6 bases, and 11 bases separated the two germline ends. CDR1 is MNHEY and CDR2 is SVGAGI in the germline V gene. CDR3 loop: CASSYSQASPGELFF. CDR3 sequence (DNA): TGTGCCAGCAGTTACTCACAGGCATCACCCGGGGAGCTGTTTTTT.

The chain recombines TRBV5-8 with TRBJ2-1, with 7 bases that match TRBD2. Unmatched junction bases numbered 4, after V lost 1 base and J lost 0 bases. CDR1 and CDR2 (germline): SGHTS, YDEGEE. The CDR3 is 16 residues long. The CDR3, as DNA: TGTGCCAGCAGCTTGTGGGACTACGTCTCCTACAATGAGCAGTTCTTC. Amino acid sequence: CASSLWDYVSYNEQFF.

The chain combines TRBV15 with TRBJ2-2, with a tentative D call TRBD2 (5 bases). Trimming removed 0 bases at V and 0 bases at J, with 14 bases between. The CDR3 has 18 residues. CDR1 LNHNV and CDR2 YYDKDF come from the germline V gene (reference sequence). The DNA of the CDR3 is TGTGCCACCAGCAGAGAGAGCGGACTGGCAACGAACACCGGGGAGCTGTTTTTT. This gives the protein CATSRESGLATNTGELFF.

The J gene is TRBJ1-5, the V gene TRBV6-1; D is unresolved. The V end lost 2 bases, the J end lost 7 bases, and 0 bases lay between the germline ends. The CDR3 contains 10 residues. The germline V gene has CDR1 MNHNS and CDR2 SASEGT. This chain's CDR3 is CASSEQPQHF. CDR3 bases: TGTGCCAGCAGTGAACAGCCCCAGCATTTT.

The V and J genes are TRBV5-1 and TRBJ2-1; unclear D gene. This CDR3 is built from 13 residues. V lost 2 bases to trimming and J lost 3 bases, with 6 bases between them. Per germline, CDR1 SGHRS and CDR2 YFSETQ. In DNA, the CDR3 is TGCGCCAGCAGCTTCAAAGACTACAATGAGCAGTTCTTC. Amino acids: CASSFKDYNEQFF.

The gene calls are TRBV7-6 and TRBJ2-3; D gene ambiguous. The germline gives CDR1 SGHVS, CDR2 FNYEAQ. Trimming removed 0 bases from V and 8 bases from J, with 12 bases in between. The CDR3 length is 14 residues. The chain's CDR3 is CASSLAGSHATQYF. Here the CDR3 DNA reads TGTGCCAGCAGCTTAGCTGGGTCCCACGCTACGCAGTATTTT. The variable domain in full, with the rest retrieved from reference TRBV7-6 and TRBJ2-3, is GAGVSQSPRYKVTKRGQDVALRCDPISGHVSLYWYRQALGQGPEFLTYFNYEAQQDKSGLPNDRFSAERPEGSISTLTIQRTEQRDSAMYRCASSLAGSHATQYFGPGTRLTVL.

V is TRBV19 and J is TRBJ2-4, with a weak D call TRBD2 (5 bases). Trimming pared 4 bases from V and 0 bases from J, leaving 16 bases between. This CDR3 is built from 17 residues. In germline, CDR1 is LNHDA, CDR2 SQIVND (reference sequence). CDR3 nucleotides: TGTGCCAGTAGTACAGCAAAGGACGGACTAGCCAAAAACATTCAGTACTTC. Its translation is CASSTAKDGLAKNIQYF.

V gene TRBV6-1 combines with J gene TRBJ1-1; no firm D call. CDR3 length: 12 residues. Germline-derived CDR1 and CDR2 are MNHNS and SASEGT. V was cut by 2 bases and J by 11 bases, with 12 bases left in between. CDR3 region: CASSERHAHAFF. CDR3 in DNA: TGTGCCAGCAGTGAAAGGCACGCTCACGCTTTCTTT.

The chain uses TRBV5-1 and TRBJ1-1; D perhaps matches TRBD1 (6 bases). This CDR3 is 15 amino acids long. Germline V gene data show CDR1 as SGHRS and CDR2 as YFSETQ. The V gene lost 0 bases and the J gene lost 5 bases, with 14 bases spanning the gap. CDR3 residues: CASSLEQGGWTEAFF. The CDR3 DNA is TGCGCCAGCAGCTTGGAACAGGGTGGTTGGACTGAAGCTTTCTTT.

V is TRBV19 and J is TRBJ1-6, with 10 positions matching TRBD1. V lost 4 bases and J lost 10; bases outside the gene matches: 4. The CDR3 is 14 amino acids. Germline V CDR1 and CDR2: LNHDA, SQIVND (reference sequence). The CDR3 nucleotides are TGTGCCAGTAGTACGCGACAGGGGGCGTCACCCCTCCACTTT. Its protein product is CASSTRQGASPLHF.

The CDR3 DNA reads TGTGCCAGCAGCTTATATGGGGGGTCGCGGGGGGGCGGCGAGCAGTACTTC. This translates into CASSLYGGSRGGGEQYF. The chain recombines TRBV13 with TRBJ2-7; 9 bases align to TRBD2. The germline V gene has CDR1 PRHDT and CDR2 FYEKMQ (reference sequence). The V gene end was trimmed by 2 bases and the J gene end by 6 bases; junction bases not matched to a gene: 14. This CDR3 has 17 residues.